This T cell receptor (beta chain) stems from a study of blood T cell repertoires in COVID-19. As for the study in general: Acute and convalescent COVID-19 samples came from the United States, Italy and Spain.

V dropped 2 bases and J dropped 4; count of bases not matched to a gene: 10. The V gene's germline CDR1 is KGHSH and CDR2 LQKENI. This CDR3 comprises 19 residues. Allocation to cohorts depended on clinical history reported by the participants. Clones were read by immunoSEQ multiplex PCR, and TCRdb kept only the in-frame ones, dropping some. The sample carries nearly 200,000 clones, around 81% recorded once. The sequenced material came from PBMCs or T cells enriched from blood (not recorded which). The chain carries TRBV18 and TRBJ2-1; TRBD2 agrees at 14 bases. This clonotype was obtained from a man in his forties or fifties who had recovered from COVID-19. The CDR3 DNA reads TGTGCCAGCTCACCATACACGGGGACTAGCGGGGGCCGTTACAATGAGCAGTTCTTC. It is translated as CASSPYTGTSGGRYNEQFF.